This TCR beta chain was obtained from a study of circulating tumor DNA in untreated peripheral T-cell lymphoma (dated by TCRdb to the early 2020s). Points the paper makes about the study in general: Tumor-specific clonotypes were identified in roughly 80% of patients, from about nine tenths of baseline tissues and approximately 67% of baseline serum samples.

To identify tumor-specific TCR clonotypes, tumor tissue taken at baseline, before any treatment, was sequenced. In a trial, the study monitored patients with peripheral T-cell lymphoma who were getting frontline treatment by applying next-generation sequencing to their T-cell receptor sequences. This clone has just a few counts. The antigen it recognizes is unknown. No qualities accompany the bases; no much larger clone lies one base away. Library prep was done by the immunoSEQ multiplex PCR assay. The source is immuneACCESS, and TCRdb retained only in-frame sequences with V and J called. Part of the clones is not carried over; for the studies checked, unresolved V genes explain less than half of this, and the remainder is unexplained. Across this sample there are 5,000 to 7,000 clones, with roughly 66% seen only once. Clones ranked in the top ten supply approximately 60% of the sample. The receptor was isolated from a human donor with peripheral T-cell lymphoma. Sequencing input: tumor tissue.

The CDR3 protein sequence reads: CASSPGTPQETQYF. At the DNA level, the sequence is TGTGCCAGCTCACCAGGGACACCCCAAGAGACCCAGTACTTC. The chain joins TRBV18 to TRBJ2-5; D gene: possibly TRBD1, on 6 matching bases. The CDR3 runs 14 amino acids, cysteine and phenylalanine included. Kept here is only the CDR3 DNA, which spans 42 bases and is read in frame from base 1. The germline V gene provides CDR1 KGHSH and CDR2 LQKENI. V is reduced by 2 bases and J by 1 base, leaving a spacing of 8 bases between them.